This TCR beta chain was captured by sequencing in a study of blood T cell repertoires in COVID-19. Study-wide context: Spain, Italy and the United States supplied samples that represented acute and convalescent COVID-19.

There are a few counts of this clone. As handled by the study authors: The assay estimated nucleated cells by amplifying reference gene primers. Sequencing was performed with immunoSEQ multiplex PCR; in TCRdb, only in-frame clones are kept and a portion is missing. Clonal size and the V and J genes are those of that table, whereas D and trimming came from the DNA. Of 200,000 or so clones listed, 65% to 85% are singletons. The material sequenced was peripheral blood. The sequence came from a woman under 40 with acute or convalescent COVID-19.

CDR3 protein: CASSLSVYYEQYF. CDR3 in DNA: TGTGCCAGCAGCTTATCGGTATACTACGAGCAGTACTTC. The gene calls are TRBV7-8 and TRBJ2-7; no clear D. Germline CDR1 and CDR2: SGHVS and FQNEAQ. The length of the CDR3 is 13 residues. Trimming removed 2 bases at V and 3 bases at J, with 8 bases between. Full variable domain (outside the CDR3, taken from reference TRBV7-8 and TRBJ2-7): GAGVSQSPRYKVAKRGQDVALRCDPISGHVSLFWYQQALGQGPEFLTYFQNEAQLDKSGLPSDRFFAERPEGSVSTLKIQRTQQEDSAVYLCASSLSVYYEQYFGPGTRLTVT.